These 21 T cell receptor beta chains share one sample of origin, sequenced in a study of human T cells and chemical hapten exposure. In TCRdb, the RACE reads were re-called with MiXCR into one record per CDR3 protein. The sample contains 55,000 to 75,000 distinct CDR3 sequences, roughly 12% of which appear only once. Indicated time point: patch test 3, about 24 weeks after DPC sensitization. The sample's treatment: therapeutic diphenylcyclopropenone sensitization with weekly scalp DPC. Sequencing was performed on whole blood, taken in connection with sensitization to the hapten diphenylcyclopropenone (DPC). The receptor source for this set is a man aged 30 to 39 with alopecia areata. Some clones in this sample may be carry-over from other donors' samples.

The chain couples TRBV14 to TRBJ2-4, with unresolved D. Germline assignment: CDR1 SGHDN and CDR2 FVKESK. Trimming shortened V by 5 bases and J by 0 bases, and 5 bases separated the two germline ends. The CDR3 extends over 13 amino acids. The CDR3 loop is CASSNLAKNIQYF. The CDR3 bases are TGTGCCAGCAGCAACCTAGCCAAAAACATTCAGTACTTC.

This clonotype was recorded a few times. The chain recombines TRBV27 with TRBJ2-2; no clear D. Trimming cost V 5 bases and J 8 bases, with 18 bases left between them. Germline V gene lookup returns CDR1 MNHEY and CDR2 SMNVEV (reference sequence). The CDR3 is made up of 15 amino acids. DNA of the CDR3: TGTGCCAGCAGTATCTCTATCTGGTTCAAAGGGGAGCTGTTTTTT. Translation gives CASSISIWFKGELFF.

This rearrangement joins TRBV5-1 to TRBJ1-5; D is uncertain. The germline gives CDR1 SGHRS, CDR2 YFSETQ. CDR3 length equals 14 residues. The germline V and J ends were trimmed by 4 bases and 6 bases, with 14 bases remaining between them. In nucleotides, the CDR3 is TGCGCCAGCAGCCCGACATTAGGAAGTCAGCCCCAGCATTTT. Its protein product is CASSPTLGSQPQHF.

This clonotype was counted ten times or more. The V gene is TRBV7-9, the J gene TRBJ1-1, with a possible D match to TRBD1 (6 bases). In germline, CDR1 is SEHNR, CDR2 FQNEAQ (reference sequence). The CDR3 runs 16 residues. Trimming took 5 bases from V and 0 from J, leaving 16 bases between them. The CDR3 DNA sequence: TGTGCCAGCAGCCCAGACAGGTTTCTTATGAACACTGAAGCTTTCTTT. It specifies CASSPDRFLMNTEAFF.

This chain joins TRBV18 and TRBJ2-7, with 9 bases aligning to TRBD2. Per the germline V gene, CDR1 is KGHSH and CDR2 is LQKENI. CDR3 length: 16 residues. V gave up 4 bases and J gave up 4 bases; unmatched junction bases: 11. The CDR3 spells CASSRATASGAYEQYF. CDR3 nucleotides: TGTGCCAGCTCACGCGCAACGGCTAGCGGGGCGTACGAGCAGTACTTC.

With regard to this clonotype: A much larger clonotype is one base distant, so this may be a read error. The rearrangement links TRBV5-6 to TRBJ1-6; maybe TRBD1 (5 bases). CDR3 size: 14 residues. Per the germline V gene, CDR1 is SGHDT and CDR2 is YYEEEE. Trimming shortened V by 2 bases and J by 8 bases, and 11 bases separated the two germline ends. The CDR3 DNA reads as TGTGCCAGCAGCTTCCAGGGAGCCTATTCACCCCTCCACTTT. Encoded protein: CASSFQGAYSPLHF.

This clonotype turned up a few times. CDR3 amino acids: CATSGLVNEQFF. The CDR3 nucleotides are TGTGCCACCAGTGGGCTAGTCAATGAGCAGTTCTTC. The chain combines TRBV24-1 with TRBJ2-1; unclear D gene. The CDR3 spans 12 residues. Trimming pared 5 bases from V and 6 bases from J, leaving 7 bases between. Germline-derived CDR1 and CDR2 are KGHDR and SFDVKD.

As DNA, the CDR3 is TGTGCCAGCAGTTCCCACCGTAGTTTTGAAGCTTTCTTT. It specifies CASSSHRSFEAFF. V gene TRBV28 combines with J gene TRBJ1-1; no firm D call. Trimming took 4 bases from V and 7 from J, leaving 13 bases between them. Germline-derived CDR1 and CDR2 are MDHEN and SYDVKM. The CDR3 is 13 amino acids.

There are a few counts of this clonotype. CDR3 DNA: TGTGCCAGCAGCTTAGCGTGGACAGATACGCAGTATTTT. It encodes CASSLAWTDTQYF. J is TRBJ2-3 and V is TRBV7-2; D unclear. Between the trimmed V and J ends, which lost 0 bases and 3 bases, there was a span of 4 bases. The CDR3 loop spans 13 amino acids. The V gene's germline CDR1 is SGHTA and CDR2 FQGNSA.

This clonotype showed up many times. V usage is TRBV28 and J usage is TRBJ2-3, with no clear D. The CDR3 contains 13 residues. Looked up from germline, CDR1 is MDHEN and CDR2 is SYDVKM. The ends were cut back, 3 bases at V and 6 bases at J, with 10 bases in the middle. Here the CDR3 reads CASSLGNGDTQYF. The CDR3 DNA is TGTGCCAGCAGTTTGGGGAATGGGGATACGCAGTATTTT.

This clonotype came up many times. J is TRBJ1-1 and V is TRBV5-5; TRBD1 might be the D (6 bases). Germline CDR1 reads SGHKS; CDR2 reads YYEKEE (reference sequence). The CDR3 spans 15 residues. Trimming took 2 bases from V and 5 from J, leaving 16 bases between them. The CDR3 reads CASSFGAGVGTEAFF. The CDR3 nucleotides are TGTGCCAGCAGCTTTGGCGCAGGGGTGGGGACTGAAGCTTTCTTT.

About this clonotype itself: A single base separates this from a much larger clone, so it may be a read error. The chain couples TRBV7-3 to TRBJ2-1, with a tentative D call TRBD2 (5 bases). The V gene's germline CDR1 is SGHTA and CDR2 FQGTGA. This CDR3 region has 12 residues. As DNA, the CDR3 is TGTTCCAGCAGCTTAACGGCAGGAGGGCAGTTCTTC. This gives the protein CSSSLTAGGQFF.

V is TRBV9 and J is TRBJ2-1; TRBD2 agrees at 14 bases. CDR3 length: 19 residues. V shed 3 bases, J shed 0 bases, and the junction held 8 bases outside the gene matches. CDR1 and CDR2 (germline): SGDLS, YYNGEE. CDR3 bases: TGTGCCAGCAGCGCCACCGGGACTAGCGGGGGCCGCTCCTACAATGAGCAGTTCTTC. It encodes CASSATGTSGGRSYNEQFF.

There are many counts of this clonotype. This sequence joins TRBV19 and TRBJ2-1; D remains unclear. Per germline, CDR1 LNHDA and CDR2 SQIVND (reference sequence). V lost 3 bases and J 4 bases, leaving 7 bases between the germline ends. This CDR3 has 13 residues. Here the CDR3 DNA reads TGTGCCAGTAGTATTACGGGTTACAATGAGCAGTTCTTC. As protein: CASSITGYNEQFF.

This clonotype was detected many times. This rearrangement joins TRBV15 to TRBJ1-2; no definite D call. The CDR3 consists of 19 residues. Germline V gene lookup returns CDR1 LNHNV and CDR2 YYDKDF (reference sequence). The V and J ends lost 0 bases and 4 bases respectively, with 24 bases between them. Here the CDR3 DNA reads TGTGCCACCAGCAGAGAGATTTTGGTAGGCCTCGTCCGGACCTATGGCTACACCTTC. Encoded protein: CATSREILVGLVRTYGYTF.

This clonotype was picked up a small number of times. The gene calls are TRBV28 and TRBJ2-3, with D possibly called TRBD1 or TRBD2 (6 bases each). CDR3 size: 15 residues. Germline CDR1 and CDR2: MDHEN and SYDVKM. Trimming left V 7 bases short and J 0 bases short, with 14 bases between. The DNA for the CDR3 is TGTGCCAGCACGGACGGGGGCTCTAGCACAGATACGCAGTATTTT. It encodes CASTDGGSSTDTQYF.

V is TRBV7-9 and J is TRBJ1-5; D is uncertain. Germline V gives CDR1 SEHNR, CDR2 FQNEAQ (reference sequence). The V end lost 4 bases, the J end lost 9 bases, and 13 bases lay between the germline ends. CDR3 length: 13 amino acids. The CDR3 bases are TGTGCCAGCAGCTCCGAGGTTAAAGGGCCCCAGCATTTT. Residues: CASSSEVKGPQHF.

CDR3 sequence: CASSQTRQGGEQYF. Written as DNA, the CDR3 is TGTGCCAGCAGCCAGACGAGACAGGGAGGGGAGCAGTACTTC. The genes are TRBV11-1 and TRBJ2-7; possibly TRBD1 or TRBD2 for D (7 bases each). This CDR3 comprises 14 residues. CDR1 and CDR2 (germline): SGHAT, FQDESV (reference sequence). V was trimmed by 5 bases and J by 7 bases, leaving 18 bases between them.

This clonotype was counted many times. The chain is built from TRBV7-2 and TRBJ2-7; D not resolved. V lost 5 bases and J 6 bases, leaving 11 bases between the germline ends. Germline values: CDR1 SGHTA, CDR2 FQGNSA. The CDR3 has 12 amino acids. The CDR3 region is CASSPGLGEQYF. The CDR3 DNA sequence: TGTGCCAGCAGCCCCGGTCTCGGCGAGCAGTACTTC.

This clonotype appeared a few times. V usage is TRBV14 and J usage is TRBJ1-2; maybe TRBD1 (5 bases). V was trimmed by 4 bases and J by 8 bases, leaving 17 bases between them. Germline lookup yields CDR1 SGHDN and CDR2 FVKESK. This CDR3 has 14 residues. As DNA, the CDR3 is TGTGCCAGCAGCCCGCAGGGCCCCCTCTCCGGCTACACCTTC. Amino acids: CASSPQGPLSGYTF.

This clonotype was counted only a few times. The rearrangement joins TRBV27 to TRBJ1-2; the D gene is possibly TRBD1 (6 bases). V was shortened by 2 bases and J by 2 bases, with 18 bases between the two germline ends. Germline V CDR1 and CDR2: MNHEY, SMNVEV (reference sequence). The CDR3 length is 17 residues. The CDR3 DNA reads TGTGCCAGCAGTTTAAAATGGAACAGGGTAGAGAACTATGGCTACACCTTC. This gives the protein CASSLKWNRVENYGYTF.